This TCR beta chain was documented in a study of human T cells and chemical hapten exposure. At the level of the study: Per-sample TCR yield variability stemmed mainly from small pooled library volume differences.

Study findings and constraints: TCRs above 1 in 1000 frequency stayed constant with DPC sensitization.

Total RNA was isolated from unfractionated whole blood. Individual cDNA molecules (in the library) carried attached unique molecular identifiers. In TCRdb, the 5' RACE reads were re-called with MiXCR into one record per CDR3 protein. Of about 81,000 distinct CDR3 sequences listed, less than 9.5% are singletons. This clonotype was counted a few times. Antigen specificity is unknown. This receptor was taken from a male donor in good health.

CDR3 in DNA: TGTGCCAGCAGACCGGGACAGGGGAGACAGCCCCAGCATTTT. This translates into CASRPGQGRQPQHF. This chain uses TRBV2 with TRBJ1-5; 10 bases map to TRBD1. The CDR3 loop spans 14 amino acids. V was clipped by 6 bases and J by 7 bases; unmatched bases: 6. CDR1 and CDR2 (germline): SNHLY, FYNNEI.